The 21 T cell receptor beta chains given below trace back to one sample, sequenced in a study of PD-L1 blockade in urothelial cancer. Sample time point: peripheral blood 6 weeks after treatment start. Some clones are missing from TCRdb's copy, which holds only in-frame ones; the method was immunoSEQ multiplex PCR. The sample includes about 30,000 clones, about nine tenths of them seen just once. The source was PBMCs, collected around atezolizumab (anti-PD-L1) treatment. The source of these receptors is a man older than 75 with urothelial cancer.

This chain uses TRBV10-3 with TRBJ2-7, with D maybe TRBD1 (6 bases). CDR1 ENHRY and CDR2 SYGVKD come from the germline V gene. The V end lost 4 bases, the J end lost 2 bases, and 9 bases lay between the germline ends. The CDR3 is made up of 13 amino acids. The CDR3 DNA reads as TGTGCCATCAGTGGGGGGCAAGCCTACGAGCAGTACTTC. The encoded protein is CAISGGQAYEQYF.

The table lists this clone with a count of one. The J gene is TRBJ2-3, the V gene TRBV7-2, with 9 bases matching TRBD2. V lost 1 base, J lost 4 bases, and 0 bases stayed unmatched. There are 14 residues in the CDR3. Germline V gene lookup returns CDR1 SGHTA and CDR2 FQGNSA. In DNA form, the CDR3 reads TGTGCCAGCAGCTTAGGGACTAGCGCAGATACGCAGTATTTT. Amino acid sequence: CASSLGTSADTQYF.

The CDR3 sequence is CASSLLGGQGGYYEQYF. The CDR3 DNA reads TGCGCCAGCAGCCTCCTGGGCGGACAGGGGGGTTACTACGAGCAGTACTTC. V gene TRBV4-1 combines with J gene TRBJ2-7, with 10 bases fitting TRBD1. CDR1 and CDR2 from the germline V gene are MGHRA and YSYEKL. This CDR3 contains 17 residues. V gave up 4 bases and J gave up 3 bases; unmatched junction bases: 12.

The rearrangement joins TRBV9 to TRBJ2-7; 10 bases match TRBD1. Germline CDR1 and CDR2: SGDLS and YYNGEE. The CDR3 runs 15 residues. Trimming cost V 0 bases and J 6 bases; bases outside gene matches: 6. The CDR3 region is CASSVEVTGGREQYF. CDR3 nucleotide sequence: TGTGCCAGCAGCGTAGAGGTGACAGGGGGCCGCGAGCAGTACTTC.

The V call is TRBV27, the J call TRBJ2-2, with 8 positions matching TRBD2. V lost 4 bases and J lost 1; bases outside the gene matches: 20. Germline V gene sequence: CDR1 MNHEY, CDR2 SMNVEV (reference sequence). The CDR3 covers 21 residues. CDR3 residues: CASSSFTFRPTSAENTGELFF. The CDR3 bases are TGTGCCAGCAGTTCGTTCACATTTCGCCCGACTAGCGCGGAGAACACCGGGGAGCTGTTTTTT.

CDR3 nucleotides: TGTGCCAGCCTCCGGGACACCCCCTACGAGCAGTACTTC. It translates to CASLRDTPYEQYF. The chain links TRBV6-5 to TRBJ2-7; D might be TRBD1 (6 bases). The CDR3 has 13 residues. Per germline, CDR1 MNHEY and CDR2 SVGAGI. Trimming took 8 bases from V and 2 from J, leaving 13 bases between them.

Written as DNA, the CDR3 is TGTGCCAGCAGCCCGAGGGACAGGGCCCAGGGTAGTAATTCACCCCTCCACTTT. It yields the protein CASSPRDRAQGSNSPLHF. V and J are TRBV9 and TRBJ1-6, with 9 bases identical to TRBD1. CDR1 is SGDLS and CDR2 is YYNGEE in the germline V gene. V lost 4 bases and J lost 6; bases outside the gene matches: 14. This CDR3 is built from 18 residues.

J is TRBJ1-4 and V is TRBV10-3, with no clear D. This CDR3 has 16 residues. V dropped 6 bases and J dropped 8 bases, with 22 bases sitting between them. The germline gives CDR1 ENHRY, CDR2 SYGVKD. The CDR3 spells CAISPALSSTGEKLFF. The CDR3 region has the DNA TGTGCCATCAGCCCGGCTCTCTCCTCTACGGGGGAAAAACTGTTTTTT.

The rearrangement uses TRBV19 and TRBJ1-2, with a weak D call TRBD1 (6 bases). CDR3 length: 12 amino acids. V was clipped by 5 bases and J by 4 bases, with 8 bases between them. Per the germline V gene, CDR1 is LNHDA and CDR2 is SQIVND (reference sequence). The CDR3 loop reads CASSWDIYGYTF. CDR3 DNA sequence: TGTGCCAGTAGTTGGGACATCTATGGCTACACCTTC.

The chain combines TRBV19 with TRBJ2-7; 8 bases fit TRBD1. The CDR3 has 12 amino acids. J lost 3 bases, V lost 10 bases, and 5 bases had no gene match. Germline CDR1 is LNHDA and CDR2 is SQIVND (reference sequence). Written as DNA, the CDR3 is TGTGCCACCCGACAGGGGCTCTACGAGCAGTACTTC. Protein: CATRQGLYEQYF. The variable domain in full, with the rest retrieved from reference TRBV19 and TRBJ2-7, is DGGITQSPKYLFRKEGQNVTLSCEQNLNHDAMYWYRQDPGQGLRLIYYSQIVNDFQKGDIAEGYSVSREKKESFPLTVTSAQKNPTAFYLCATRQGLYEQYFGPGTRLTVT.

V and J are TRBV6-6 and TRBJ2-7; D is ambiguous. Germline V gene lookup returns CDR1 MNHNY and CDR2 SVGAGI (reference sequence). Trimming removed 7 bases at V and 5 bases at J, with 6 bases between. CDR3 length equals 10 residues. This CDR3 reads CASKSDEQYF. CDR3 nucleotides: TGTGCCAGCAAGTCAGACGAGCAGTACTTC.

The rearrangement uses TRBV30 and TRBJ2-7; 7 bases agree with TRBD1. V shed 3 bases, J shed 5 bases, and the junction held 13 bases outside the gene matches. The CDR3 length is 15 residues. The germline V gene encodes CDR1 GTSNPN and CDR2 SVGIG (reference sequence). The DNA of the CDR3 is TGTGCCTGGAGGGACTGGGGGACAGCCGGCAACGAGCAGTACTTC. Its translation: CAWRDWGTAGNEQYF.

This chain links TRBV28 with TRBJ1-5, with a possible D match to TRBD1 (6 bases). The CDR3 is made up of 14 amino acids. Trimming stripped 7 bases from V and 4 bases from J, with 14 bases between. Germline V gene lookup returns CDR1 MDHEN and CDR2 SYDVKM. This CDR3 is CASKAGDWNQPQHF. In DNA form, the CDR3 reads TGTGCCAGCAAGGCAGGGGATTGGAATCAGCCCCAGCATTTT.

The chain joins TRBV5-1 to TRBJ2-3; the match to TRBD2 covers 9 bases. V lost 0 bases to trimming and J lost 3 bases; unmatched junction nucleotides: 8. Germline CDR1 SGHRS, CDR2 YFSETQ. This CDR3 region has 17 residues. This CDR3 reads CASSLADLAGVTDTQYF. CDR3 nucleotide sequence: TGCGCCAGCAGCTTGGCTGACTTAGCGGGGGTTACAGATACGCAGTATTTT.

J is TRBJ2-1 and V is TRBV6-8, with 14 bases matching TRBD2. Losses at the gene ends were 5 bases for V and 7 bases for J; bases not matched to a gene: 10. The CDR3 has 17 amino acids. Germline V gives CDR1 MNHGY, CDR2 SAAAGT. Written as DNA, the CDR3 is TGTGCCAGCAGTCGATCGGGACTAGCGGGAGTGAAGAATGAGCAGTTCTTC. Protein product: CASSRSGLAGVKNEQFF.

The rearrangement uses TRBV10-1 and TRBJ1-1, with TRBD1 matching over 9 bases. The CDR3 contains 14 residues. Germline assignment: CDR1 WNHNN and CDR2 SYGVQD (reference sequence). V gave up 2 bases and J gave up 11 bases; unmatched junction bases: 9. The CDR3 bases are TGCGCCAGCAGTGAGACCCAGAGGACAGGGGAGGCTTTCTTT. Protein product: CASSETQRTGEAFF.

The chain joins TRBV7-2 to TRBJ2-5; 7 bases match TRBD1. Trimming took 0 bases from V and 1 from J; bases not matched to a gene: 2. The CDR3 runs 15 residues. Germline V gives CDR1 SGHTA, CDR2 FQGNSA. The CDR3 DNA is TGTGCCAGCAGCTTAGCGGGACAGTCCCAAGAGACCCAGTACTTC. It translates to CASSLAGQSQETQYF.

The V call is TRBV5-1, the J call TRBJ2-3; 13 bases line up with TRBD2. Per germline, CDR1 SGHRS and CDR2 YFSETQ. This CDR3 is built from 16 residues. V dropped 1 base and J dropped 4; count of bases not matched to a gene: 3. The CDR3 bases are TGCGCCAGCAGCTTGCTCGGGACTAGCGGGGCAGATACGCAGTATTTT. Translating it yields CASSLLGTSGADTQYF.

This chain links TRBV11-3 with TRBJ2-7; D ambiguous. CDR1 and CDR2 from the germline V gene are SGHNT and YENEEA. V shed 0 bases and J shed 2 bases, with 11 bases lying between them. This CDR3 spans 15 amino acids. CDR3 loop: CASSLDSGPAYEQYF. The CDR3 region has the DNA TGTGCCAGCAGCTTAGATTCTGGGCCTGCCTACGAGCAGTACTTC.

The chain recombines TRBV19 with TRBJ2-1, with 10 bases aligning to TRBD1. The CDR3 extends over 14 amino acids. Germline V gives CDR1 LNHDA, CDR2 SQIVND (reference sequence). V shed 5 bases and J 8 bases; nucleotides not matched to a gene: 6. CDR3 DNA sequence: TGTGCCAGTAGTCCGGACAGGGGGAAGGATGAGCAGTTCTTC. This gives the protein CASSPDRGKDEQFF.

The CDR3 nucleotides read TGCAGCGCAGGGACAGGGATGTATGGCTACACCTTC. This gives the protein CSAGTGMYGYTF. The genes are TRBV29-1 and TRBJ1-2; 9 nucleotides align to TRBD1. CDR3 length equals 12 residues. Germline CDR1 is SQVTM and CDR2 is ANQGSEA. V lost 7 bases to trimming and J lost 5 bases; unmatched junction nucleotides: 5.